Below are 2 T cell receptor beta chains sequenced from a single sample in a study of PD-1 blockade in classical Hodgkin lymphoma. TCRdb's table, derived via immunoSEQ multiplex PCR, lists solely in-frame clones and lacks some. The repertoire includes around 30,000 clones, around 89% of them detected once, and 0.2% to 0.25% sits in the top ten. Documented time point: newly diagnosed, previously untreated cHL patient sample. The study purified CD4+ T cells from thawed PBMCs using magnetic negative selection. Sequencing was done on a sample of CD4+ T cells from blood. These receptors were taken from a human donor with classical Hodgkin lymphoma.

This clone occurred once. The chain links TRBV7-2 to TRBJ2-5; 7 bases align to TRBD2. The CDR3 loop spans 15 amino acids. CDR1 and CDR2 from the germline V gene are SGHTA and FQGNSA. The junction had 5 bases not matched to a gene; V was cut back by 4 bases and J by 0 bases. CDR3 residues: CASSSRGRNQETQYF. The CDR3 DNA sequence: TGTGCCAGCAGCTCGCGGGGGAGGAACCAAGAGACCCAGTACTTC.

This clone has just one count. The chain recombines TRBV28 with TRBJ1-3; TRBD1 is a possible D gene (5 bases). Trimming removed 2 bases at V and 0 bases at J, with 8 bases between. Germline values: CDR1 MDHEN, CDR2 SYDVKM. This CDR3 has 15 amino acids. The DNA of the CDR3 is TGTGCCAGCAGTTTACCGACAGTCTCTGGAAACACCATATATTTT. This sequence encodes CASSLPTVSGNTIYF.